The clone carrying this T cell receptor (beta chain) was seen repeatedly, ten times or more. Its antigen is currently unknown. CDR1 KGHSH and CDR2 LQKENI come from the germline V gene. Trimming left V 4 bases short and J 3 bases short, with 13 bases between. The CDR3 contains 15 residues. Documented time point: newly diagnosed GD, antithyroid drugs for less than 3 months. The TCR library was made from RNA that had been extracted from PBMCs in TRIzol. This specimen belongs to a study of regulatory T cells in long-lasting Graves disease. Overall study findings and caveats: Persistent-disease Graves' patients showed less TCR diversity than new cases.

According to the study, TCR beta libraries were built with iRepertoire HTBI primers and CDR3-region Arm-PCR. TCRdb re-called the multiplex PCR reads with MiXCR, one entry per CDR3 protein. The sample has 350,000 to 500,000 distinct CDR3 sequences; roughly 17% are singletons. A further study also used this sample, focusing on T cells in Graves' hyperthyroidism and ophthalmopathy.

The chain links TRBV18 to TRBJ2-4; no firm D call. This specimen consisted of peripheral blood mononuclear cells (PBMCs), obtained at new diagnosis, from a patient treated with antithyroid drugs. This TCR came from a woman aged 18-30 years with Graves disease. The CDR3 DNA sequence: TGTGCCAGCTCACGCGACCCGGGCGGCAAAAACATTCAGTACTTC. This codes for CASSRDPGGKNIQYF.